The 20 T cell receptor beta chains below come from one sample, sequenced in a study of T cell responses to AZD1222 COVID-19 vaccine. Assay: immunoSEQ multiplex PCR; the TCRdb copy retains only in-frame clones and omits some. Of over 75,000 clones listed, 89% were seen once; the top ten hold under 2.5%. The sample was peripheral blood, taken on day 0 of AZD1222 vaccination. These receptors all stem from an adult in good health.

The rearrangement joins TRBV4-3 to TRBJ2-2; 9 positions agree with TRBD1. V lost 4 bases, J lost 3 bases, and 3 bases stayed unmatched. Germline V CDR1 and CDR2: LGHNA, YSLEER. The CDR3 contains 15 residues. CDR3 coding DNA: TGCGCCAGCAGCCTGGGGACAGGGCACACCGGGGAGCTGTTTTTT. Translation: CASSLGTGHTGELFF.

The chain couples TRBV2 to TRBJ2-7, with D possibly being TRBD1 (5 bases). The germline gives CDR1 SNHLY, CDR2 FYNNEI. The CDR3 consists of 13 residues. Trimming removed 7 bases from V and 4 bases from J, with 14 bases in between. The CDR3 nucleotides are TGTGCCAGCACCTGGCAGGGCGAGTACGAGCAGTACTTC. Its protein product is CASTWQGEYEQYF.

The genes are TRBV11-1 and TRBJ2-7; possibly TRBD1 or TRBD2 for D (5 bases each). V lost 1 base to trimming and J lost 0 bases, with 10 bases between them. Germline V lookup: CDR1 SGHAT, CDR2 FQDESV (reference sequence). This CDR3 contains 15 residues. The CDR3 reads CASSLGHGTSYEQYF. In DNA form, the CDR3 reads TGTGCCAGCAGCTTAGGTCACGGGACCTCCTACGAGCAGTACTTC.

J is TRBJ1-1 and V is TRBV19; D gene ambiguous. Deletions cut 3 bases from V and 4 bases from J, with 9 bases between. In germline, CDR1 is LNHDA, CDR2 SQIVND (reference sequence). This CDR3 comprises 13 residues. The CDR3: CASSIWGSTEAFF. In nucleotides, the CDR3 is TGTGCCAGTAGTATTTGGGGTAGCACTGAAGCTTTCTTT.

The chain combines TRBV7-9 with TRBJ1-5; D gene unclear. CDR1 is SEHNR, CDR2 FQNEAQ, per germline (reference sequence). The CDR3 runs 14 residues. With 3 bases removed from V and 4 bases from J, the gap between germline ends came to 10 bases. CDR3 residues: CASSFSAGNQPQHF. The CDR3, as DNA: TGTGCCAGCAGCTTTTCGGCCGGGAATCAGCCCCAGCATTTT.

The chain has TRBV6-6 and TRBJ1-2; 9 nucleotides line up with TRBD1. The length of the CDR3 is 16 residues. Germline trimming cut 6 bases from V and 6 bases from J; bases unmatched to any gene: 14. Germline V gene data show CDR1 as MNHNY and CDR2 as SVGAGI (reference sequence). DNA for the CDR3: TGTGCCAGCAGATCCCTCCGACCGGGACAGGGACATGGCTACACCTTC. Amino acids: CASRSLRPGQGHGYTF.

J is TRBJ1-4 and V is TRBV9; D call uncertain. CDR1 and CDR2 (germline): SGDLS, YYNGEE. This CDR3 has 13 amino acids. V was shortened by 4 bases and J by 2 bases, with 6 bases between the two germline ends. The CDR3 sequence is CASSPGTNEKLFF. The CDR3 bases are TGTGCCAGCAGCCCAGGTACTAATGAAAAACTGTTTTTT.

The V call is TRBV11-2, the J call TRBJ1-3; 9 nucleotides agree with TRBD1. The V gene end was trimmed by 0 bases and the J gene end by 14 bases; junction bases not matched to a gene: 5. The CDR3 extends over 13 amino acids. Germline CDR1 SGHAT, CDR2 FQNNGV. DNA of the CDR3: TGTGCCAGCAGCTTAGACGCCGGGACAGGGTTATATTTT. Translation: CASSLDAGTGLYF.

This clone came up once. For the CDR3, the DNA is TGCGCCAGCAGCTCGGGTCTAGCGGACAATGAGCAGTTCTTC. This codes for CASSSGLADNEQFF. The rearrangement links TRBV5-1 to TRBJ2-1, with 7 bases that match TRBD2. This CDR3 has 14 residues. V trimming: 3 bases; J trimming: 5 bases; junction bases outside the gene matches: 5. The germline V gene has CDR1 SGHRS and CDR2 YFSETQ. Full variable domain (rest looked up from reference TRBV5-1 and TRBJ2-1): KAGVTQTPRYLIKTRGQQVTLSCSPISGHRSVSWYQQTPGQGLQFLFEYFSETQRNKGNFPGRFSGRQFSNSRSEMNVSTLELGDSALYLCASSSGLADNEQFFGPGTRLTVL.

V usage is TRBV6-2 or TRBV6-3 and J usage is TRBJ1-1; D is unclear. In germline, CDR1 is MNHEY, CDR2 SVGEGT. CDR3 length equals 15 residues. V lost 0 bases, J lost 0 bases, and 8 bases lay in between. CDR3 nucleotides: TGTGCCAGCAGTTACTCTGCCAGGCTGAACACTGAAGCTTTCTTT. Translation: CASSYSARLNTEAFF.

V usage is TRBV28 and J usage is TRBJ2-1; TRBD1 agrees at 7 bases. This CDR3 spans 17 amino acids. V lost 8 bases and J lost 0; bases outside the gene matches: 13. Germline V lookup: CDR1 MDHEN, CDR2 SYDVKM. In nucleotides, the CDR3 is TGTGCCAGCGAGGGCCATTACAGGGACAGCTCCTACAATGAGCAGTTCTTC. Protein product: CASEGHYRDSSYNEQFF. The whole variable domain, remainder taken from reference TRBV28 and TRBJ2-1, is DVKVTQSSRYLVKRTGEKVFLECVQDMDHENMFWYRQDPGLGLRLIYFSYDVKMKEKGDIPEGYSVSREKKERFSLILESASTNQTSMYLCASEGHYRDSSYNEQFFGPGTRLTVL.

The gene calls are TRBV12-3 or TRBV12-4 and TRBJ1-1, with TRBD1 identical over 7 bases. The CDR3 consists of 13 residues. Germline trimming cut 7 bases from V and 3 bases from J; bases unmatched to any gene: 5. CDR3 nucleotide sequence: TGTGCCAGCAAAGGGACAGCTTACACTGAAGCTTTCTTT. Its protein is CASKGTAYTEAFF.

This clone appeared a few times. This chain connects TRBV5-1 to TRBJ1-2, with TRBD1 matching over 9 bases. J was trimmed by 7 bases and V by 3 bases; bases with no gene match: 13. Germline V gene lookup returns CDR1 SGHRS and CDR2 YFSETQ. This CDR3 has 16 residues. DNA of the CDR3: TGCGCCAGCAGCTCTGGGACAGGGTTTATAGTTAGTGGCTACACCTTC. Protein product: CASSSGTGFIVSGYTF.

The rearrangement links TRBV12-5 to TRBJ2-1; possible D gene TRBD2, 6 bases. This CDR3 region has 17 residues. Between the trimmed V and J ends, which lost 3 bases and 0 bases, there was a span of 15 bases. In germline, CDR1 is LGHNT, CDR2 FRNRAP. The DNA of the CDR3 is TGTGCTAGTGGTTTAAAGGTACTAGCCAGCTCCTACAATGAGCAGTTCTTC. It translates to CASGLKVLASSYNEQFF.

The chain employs TRBV9 and TRBJ2-5; the D is unclear. This CDR3 has 14 amino acids. V was clipped by 0 bases and J by 2 bases, with 8 bases between them. CDR1 is SGDLS, CDR2 YYNGEE, per germline. DNA of the CDR3: TGTGCCAGCAGCGTAGGAGTGGGTCAAGAGACCCAGTACTTC. It encodes CASSVGVGQETQYF. The full variable domain, completed using reference TRBV9 and TRBJ2-5, is DSGVTQTPKHLITATGQRVTLRCSPRSGDLSVYWYQQSLDQGLQFLIQYYNGEERAKGNILERFSAQQFPDLHSELNLSSLELGDSALYFCASSVGVGQETQYFGPGTRLLVL.

V gene TRBV7-6 combines with J gene TRBJ2-1; 7 nucleotides agree with TRBD1. V was pared by 2 bases and J by 4 bases, with 11 bases of the junction left unmatched. The V gene's germline CDR1 is SGHVS and CDR2 FNYEAQ. The CDR3 covers 17 residues. The CDR3 bases are TGTGCCAGCAGCTTAAGCCTACGGGACAGCCGATACAATGAGCAGTTCTTC. The encoded protein is CASSLSLRDSRYNEQFF. The complete variable domain, with remaining parts taken from reference TRBV7-6 and TRBJ2-1, reads GAGVSQSPRYKVTKRGQDVALRCDPISGHVSLYWYRQALGQGPEFLTYFNYEAQQDKSGLPNDRFSAERPEGSISTLTIQRTEQRDSAMYRCASSLSLRDSRYNEQFFGPGTRLTVL.

V gene TRBV4-2 combines with J gene TRBJ1-5; D possibly corresponds to TRBD1 (6 bases). The germline V gene encodes CDR1 LGHNA and CDR2 YNFKEQ. This CDR3 spans 16 amino acids. The V end was cut by 4 bases, the J end by 9 bases, with 22 bases between. The CDR3 loop is CASSPLGGRGNGPQHF. The DNA for the CDR3 is TGTGCCAGCAGCCCCTTGGGTGGCAGGGGAAACGGGCCCCAGCATTTT.

This chain uses TRBV19 with TRBJ1-1; D gene uncertain. V was pared by 2 bases and J by 0 bases, with 13 bases between. The CDR3 extends over 16 amino acids. Germline-derived CDR1 and CDR2 are LNHDA and SQIVND (reference sequence). CDR3 loop: CASSISPQSMNTEAFF. The CDR3 DNA reads TGTGCCAGTAGTATAAGTCCCCAGAGCATGAACACTGAAGCTTTCTTT.

The chain joins TRBV30 to TRBJ1-4, with D possibly TRBD1 on 5 matching bases. Germline CDR1 is GTSNPN and CDR2 is SVGIG (reference sequence). Trimming cost V 7 bases and J 5 bases, with 14 bases left between them. The CDR3 has 13 amino acids. Written as DNA, the CDR3 is TGTGCCTTTTCCGGGACCAAGAATGAAAAACTGTTTTTT. Protein: CAFSGTKNEKLFF. Full variable domain (outside the CDR3, taken from reference TRBV30 and TRBJ1-4): SQTIHQWPATLVQPVGSPLSLECTVEGTSNPNLYWYRQAAGRGLQLLFYSVGIGQISSEVPQNLSASRPQDRQFILSSKKLLLSDSGFYLCAFSGTKNEKLFFGSGTQLSVL.

V and J are TRBV7-2 and TRBJ2-1, with no clear D. The CDR3 loop spans 12 amino acids. Trimming left V 1 base short and J 5 bases short, with 3 bases between. Germline lookup yields CDR1 SGHTA and CDR2 FQGNSA. The CDR3: CASSLDHNEQFF. The CDR3 nucleotides are TGTGCCAGCAGCTTAGACCACAATGAGCAGTTCTTC.